Described below is a single T cell receptor (beta chain) sequence and its context. As yet, its antigen is unknown. The CDR3 extends over 15 amino acids. From germline, CDR1 is LNHDA and CDR2 SQIVND (reference sequence). With 4 bases removed from V and 5 bases from J, the gap between germline ends came to 18 bases. The data belong to a study of T cell responses to AZD1222 COVID-19 vaccine. Findings and limits, study-wide: The reported proportion of spike-specific TCRs targeting unmutated variant regions was nearly half. Spike-specific TCR breadth and depth grew following two AZD1222 doses.

Only in-frame clones appear in the TCRdb table, and some are missing; sequencing was by immunoSEQ multiplex PCR. Among approximately 89,000 clones listed, around nine tenths were seen once. Source: peripheral blood, taken on day 0 of AZD1222 vaccination. The receptor was derived from an adult in good health. This chain connects TRBV19 to TRBJ2-7; possible D gene TRBD1, 7 bases. This CDR3 reads CASSTSQGRTHEQYF. CDR3 bases: TGTGCCAGTAGTACCTCACAGGGGAGGACCCACGAGCAGTACTTC.